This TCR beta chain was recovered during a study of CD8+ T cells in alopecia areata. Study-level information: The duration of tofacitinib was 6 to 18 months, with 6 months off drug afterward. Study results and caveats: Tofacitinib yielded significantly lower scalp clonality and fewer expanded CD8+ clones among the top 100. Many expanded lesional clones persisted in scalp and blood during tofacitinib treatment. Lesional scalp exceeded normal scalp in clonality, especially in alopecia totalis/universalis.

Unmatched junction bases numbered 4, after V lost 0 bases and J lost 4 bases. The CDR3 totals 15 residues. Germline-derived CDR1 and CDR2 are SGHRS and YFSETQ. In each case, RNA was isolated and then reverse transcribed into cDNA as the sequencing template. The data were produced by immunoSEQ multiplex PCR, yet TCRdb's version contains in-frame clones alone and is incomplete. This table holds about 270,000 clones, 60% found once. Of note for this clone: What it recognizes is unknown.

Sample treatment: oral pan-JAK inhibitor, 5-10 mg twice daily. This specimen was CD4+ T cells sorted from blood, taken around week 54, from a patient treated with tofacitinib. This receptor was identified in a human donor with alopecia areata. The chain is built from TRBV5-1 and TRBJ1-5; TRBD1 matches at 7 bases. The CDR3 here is CASSLAGTENQPQHF. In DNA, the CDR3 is TGCGCCAGCAGCTTGGCGGGGACAGAGAATCAGCCCCAGCATTTT.